The subject of this entry is one TCR beta chain. In its sample, this clonotype was seen many times. Which antigen it targets is not known. Base quality data are lacking; no much larger clone is found one base away. The sample belongs to a study of regulatory T cells in long-lasting Graves disease (dated by TCRdb to about 2021). General notes on the study: Newly diagnosed Graves' disease patients had taken antithyroid drugs for less than 3 months. Patients with persistent Graves' disease were compared with patients with newly diagnosed Graves' disease using TCR sequencing and RNA sequencing of peripheral blood. The study was registered as a clinical trial and conducted in China. TCR sequencing covered around 13 persistent and approximately 20 newly diagnosed Graves' disease patients, around 33 samples in total. The full study reports these points: More public clonotypes were shared among persistent patients (under 3,000) than among newly diagnosed patients (over 900). Only peripheral blood was studied, because thyroid tissue, the primary lesion, was inaccessible. Compared with newly diagnosed patients, patients with persistent Graves' disease had lower TCR Shannon entropy and fewer highly expanded clones, which suggests clonal expansion. Sequencing and analysis were limited to the TCR beta chain. As a limitation, the authors acknowledged that the small sample size may reduce accuracy. Persistent disease showed preferential use of TRBV28, TRBJ1-2 and TRBJ2-5, whereas newly diagnosed disease favored TRBV20-1 and TRBJ2-1.

This sample's time point label indicates: newly diagnosed GD, antithyroid drugs for less than 3 months. For both TCR sequencing and RNA sequencing, RNA was extracted from PBMCs in TRIzol. The diagnosis of Graves' disease followed American Thyroid Association guidelines. Recruitment of patients was carried out at an endocrinology department in Xi'an, China. From each patient, around 9 milliliters of peripheral blood was collected into an EDTA anticoagulant tube. Ficoll Paque Plus density gradient separation was used to isolate PBMCs, and no further T cell sorting was performed. An Agilent 2100 Bioanalyzer and agarose gel were used to assess RNA quality, and a NanoDrop 2000 was used to measure RNA concentration. CDR3 length: 15 amino acids, cysteine to phenylalanine. Only the CDR3 DNA is retained, 45 bases long and in frame from the first base. The germline V gene provides CDR1 KGHSH and CDR2 LQKENI. Germline trimming amounts to 3 bases on V and 6 bases on J, with 7 as the count of junction bases outside the gene matches.

The library was prepared using multiplex PCR. The data were produced on an Illumina HiSeq 4000. iRepertoire HTBI primers and Arm-PCR amplification of CDR3 regions were used to construct TCR beta libraries. Before sequencing, the PCR products underwent gel purification. Per the source publication's procedure: Gene usage analysis of CDR3 amino acid clonotypes relied on the 60 or so TRBV and around 13 TRBJ segments identified across samples. Filtered high-quality paired reads were merged into contigs using COPE and FqMerger. BLAST was used to align contigs to the IMGT TRBV, TRBD and TRBJ reference genes, and CDR3 was defined following IMGT. Any clonotype with a frequency above 0.1% was classified as a highly expanded clone. Shannon entropy was used to measure repertoire diversity, and the Gini coefficient was used to measure V-J evenness. Public clonotypes were defined as clonotypes shared by more than one individual. The public reads were run again by TCRdb, first through fastp at Q25 and then through MiXCR, and only productive beta chains were kept. Each record represents a unique CDR3 protein, reported with the most common genes and DNA among its rows. These V and J calls are TCRdb output, not the study's own analysis. This sample gives 400,000 to 450,000 distinct CDR3 sequences in total; under 15% of them show up just once. The top ten clones comprise around 17% of the sample.

The data also belong to a second study, concerning T cells in Graves' hyperthyroidism and ophthalmopathy. As the second paper documents: Stable Graves' hyperthyroidism was defined as no progression to ophthalmopathy during 18 months of follow-up. Hyperthyroidism patients were newly diagnosed, with disease duration under 2 months, and aged 18 to 65 years. Patients with uncontrolled infections, other autoimmune diseases, pregnancy or lactation were excluded. Clinical symptoms, serum thyroxine and TRAb, thyroid ultrasound, and orbital computed tomography formed the basis for the diagnoses. The first round of RT-PCR for the TCR CDR3 was performed with the HTBI primer set and the Qiagen OneStep RT-PCR kit. Most expanded thyroid clonotypes (frequency above 0.001) were also found in blood, which suggests that blood repertoires may mirror thyroid immune responses. In cross-validation, a model built on a 13 V-J signature told ophthalmopathy apart from stable hyperthyroidism with roughly 87% sensitivity and roughly 81% specificity, and in testing the same model reached 80%/75%. In validation, progression to ophthalmopathy was predicted by the model with 70% to 71% sensitivity and 72.22% specificity, a median of approximately 6.5 months before onset. To identify TCR V-J signatures that set the groups apart, the researchers used a discovery cohort of more than 95 patients, made up of under 45 with Graves' ophthalmopathy and 57 with stable Graves' hyperthyroidism. Prospective prediction of ophthalmopathy was tested in an independent validation cohort of fewer than 20 hyperthyroidism patients and some 17 patients who later progressed to ophthalmopathy. The 90 to 100 discovery patients were randomly divided into training and test sets at a 7:3 ratio. The study also compared thyroid tissue and blood T-cell repertoires from about six Graves' hyperthyroidism patients. After sampling, hyperthyroidism patients received methimazole starting at 30 mg daily, and ophthalmopathy patients received high-dose intravenous methylprednisolone. Libraries were constructed in a second round of multiplex PCR, after which size selection and purification were carried out. Libraries were sequenced paired-end with 100 bp reads on an Illumina HiSeq2000. Raw data were processed with SOAPnuke, discarding reads with adapters, uncalled bases, mean Phred below 15, or no exact constant-primer or identifier match. COPE v1.2.5 was used to merge the high-quality paired reads, and each unique nucleotide sequence was defined as a clonotype. MiTCR v1.1 was used to align the clonotypes against IMGT TRBV, TRBD and TRBJ reference segments. Only V-J combinations with frequency above 0.0001, covering 99.2% of repertoires, were analysed. A TCS score was defined as the ratio between F50 (clonal expansion) and ExV (chaos), using BLOSUM62-based TCRdist between CDR3 peptides within each V-J. Welch's t-statistics and random forest reduced 514 V-J features to roughly 13, which were used in a naive Bayes classifier (R e1071). Sample size was not statistically predetermined, and blinding of investigators to group allocation was not performed. TCR Vbeta CDR3 sequencing of 135 peripheral blood samples (under 45 ophthalmopathy, roughly 74 hyperthyroidism and approximately 17 progressor patients) is reported in the paper.

The source of this sequence is a woman in her thirties with Graves disease. Donor details come from another sample of the same person, matched by shared clones. Here the sequenced sample was peripheral blood mononuclear cells (PBMCs), taken at new diagnosis, from a patient treated with antithyroid drugs. The chain is made from TRBV18 and TRBJ2-3; 9 central nucleotides agree with TRBD2. The CDR3 region: CASSPTGSGSDTQYF. The DNA sequence is as follows: TGTGCCAGCTCACCGACCGGTAGCGGGAGTGATACGCAGTATTTT.